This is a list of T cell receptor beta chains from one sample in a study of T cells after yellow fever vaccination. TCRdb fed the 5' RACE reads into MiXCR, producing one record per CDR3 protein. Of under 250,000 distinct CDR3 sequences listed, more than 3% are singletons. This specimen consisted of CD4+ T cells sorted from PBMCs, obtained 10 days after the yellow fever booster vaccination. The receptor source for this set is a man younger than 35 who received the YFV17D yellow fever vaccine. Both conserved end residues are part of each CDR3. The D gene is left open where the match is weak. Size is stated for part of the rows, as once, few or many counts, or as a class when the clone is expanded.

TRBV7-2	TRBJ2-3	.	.	TGTGCCAGCAGTTATGACCGAAACACAGATACGCAGTATTTT	CASSYDRNTDTQYF
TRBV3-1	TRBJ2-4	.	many	TGTGCCAGCAGCCAGCGAAGGGAGATGACAGGGAGGAGGGTTAACATTCAGTACTTC	CASSQRREMTGRRVNIQYF
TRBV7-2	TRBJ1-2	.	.	TGTGCCAGCAGCTCCCCTAGCCGGAGGGATGGCTACACCTTC	CASSSPSRRDGYTF
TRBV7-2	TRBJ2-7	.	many	TGTGCCAGCGCCCGACAGGTGAGCTCCTACGAGCAGTACTTC	CASARQVSSYEQYF
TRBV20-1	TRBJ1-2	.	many	TGCAGTGCCCAGGGAGACGGGAACTATGGCTACACCTTC	CSAQGDGNYGYTF
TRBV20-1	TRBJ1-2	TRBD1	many	TGCAGTGCCCCGACAGGGGTCTATGGCTACACCTTC	CSAPTGVYGYTF
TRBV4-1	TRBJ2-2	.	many	TGCGCCAGCAGCCAACCGTACGGGACGGAAGACACCGGGGAGCTGTTTTTT	CASSQPYGTEDTGELFF
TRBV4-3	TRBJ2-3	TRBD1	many	TGCGCCAGCAGGCGGACAGGCACTAGCACAGATACGCAGTATTTT	CASRRTGTSTDTQYF
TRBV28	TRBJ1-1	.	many	TGTGCCAGCAGTTCCCCCGGCAGGGCCAACACTGAAGCTTTCTTT	CASSSPGRANTEAFF
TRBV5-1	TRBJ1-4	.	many	TGCGCCAGCAGCCCAGCAGCAACTAATGAAAAACTGTTTTTT	CASSPAATNEKLFF
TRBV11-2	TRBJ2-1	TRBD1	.	TGTGCCAGCAGAAAAGGGACAGGAGATGAGCAGTTCTTC	CASRKGTGDEQFF
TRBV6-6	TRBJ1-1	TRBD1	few	TGTGCCAGCAGTTCCCTCAGGGGGCGGGATGAAGCTTTCTTT	CASSSLRGRDEAFF
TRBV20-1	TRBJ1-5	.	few	TGCAGTGCTGGCGGACAGATGGGGTTAGGGCAGCCCCAGCATTTT	CSAGGQMGLGQPQHF
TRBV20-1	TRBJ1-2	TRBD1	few	TGCAGTGCTAGTGACAGGGGAAACTATGGCTACACCTTC	CSASDRGNYGYTF
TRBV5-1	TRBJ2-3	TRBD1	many	TGCGCCAGCAAGCCGGGACAGAGCACAGATACGCAGTATTTT	CASKPGQSTDTQYF
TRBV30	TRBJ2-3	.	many	TGTGCCTGGAGCCCCACAGATACGCAGTATTTT	CAWSPTDTQYF
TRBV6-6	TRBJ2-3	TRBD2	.	TGTGCCACCTCTACCATACCCGGGACTAGACAGTATTTT	CATSTIPGTRQYF
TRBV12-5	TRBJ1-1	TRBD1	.	TGTGCTAGTGGTTTGAGGGTTCCGGGACAGGGGATCACTGAAGCTTTCTTT	CASGLRVPGQGITEAFF
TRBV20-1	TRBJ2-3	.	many	TGCAGTGCCGCTAGACCCCCAGATACGCAGTATTTT	CSAARPPDTQYF
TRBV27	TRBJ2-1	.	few	TGTGCCAGCAGCCCCTATAGCTCCTACAATGAGCAGTTCTTC	CASSPYSSYNEQFF
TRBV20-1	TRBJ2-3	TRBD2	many	TGCAGTGCTAGTGATAGCGGGGGGGCAGATACGCAGTATTTT	CSASDSGGADTQYF
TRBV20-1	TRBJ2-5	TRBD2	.	TGCAGTGCTCTCGGGGGGGAGACCCAGTACTTC	CSALGGETQYF
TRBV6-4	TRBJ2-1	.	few	TGTGCCAGCAGTGACCGAGTTCTGGTTGGAGAGCAGTTCTTC	CASSDRVLVGEQFF
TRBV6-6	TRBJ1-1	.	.	TGTGCCAGCTCCTCACAGGGCATTGGCCACACTGAAGCTTTCTTT	CASSSQGIGHTEAFF
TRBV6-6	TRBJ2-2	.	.	TGTGCCCTTGCGGACAGAAAGAACACCGGGGAGCTGTTTTTT	CALADRKNTGELFF
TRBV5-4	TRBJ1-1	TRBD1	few	TGTGCCAGCAGCTCCCCGGGACAGCCGAACACTGAAGCTTTCTTT	CASSSPGQPNTEAFF
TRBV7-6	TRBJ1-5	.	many	TGTGCCAGCAGCCAACAAAATCAGCCCCAGCATTTT	CASSQQNQPQHF
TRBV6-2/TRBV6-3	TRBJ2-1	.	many	TGTGCCAGCACGGGGCCATACAATGAGCAGTTCTTC	CASTGPYNEQFF
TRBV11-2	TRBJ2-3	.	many	TGTGCCAGCAGCTTAGTCCGGGGGTCAGAAACAGATACGCAGTATTTT	CASSLVRGSETDTQYF
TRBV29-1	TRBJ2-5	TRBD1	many	TGCAGCGGAACCGGCGACAGGGGGTGGCAAGAGACCCAGTACTTC	CSGTGDRGWQETQYF
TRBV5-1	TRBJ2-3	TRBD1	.	TGCGCCAGCGGACAGGGGTCGGGAGATACGCAGTATTTT	CASGQGSGDTQYF
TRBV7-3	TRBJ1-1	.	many	TGTGCCAGCAGCCCCGGGACACCGAACACTGAAGCTTTCTTT	CASSPGTPNTEAFF
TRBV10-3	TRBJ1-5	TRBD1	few	TGTGCCATTAGAGACAGGGACTCCGAGCCCCAGCATTTT	CAIRDRDSEPQHF
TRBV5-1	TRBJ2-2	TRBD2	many	TGCGCCAGCAGCTTGTCGCTAGCGGGGTTCAACACCGGGGAGCTGTTTTTT	CASSLSLAGFNTGELFF
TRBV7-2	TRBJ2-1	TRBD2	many	TGTGCCAGCAAAGGACTAGCGGGGGCCCAAAGCTCCTACAATGAGCAGTTCTTC	CASKGLAGAQSSYNEQFF
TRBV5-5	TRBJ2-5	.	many	TGTGCCAGCAGCTTGGGCCCCCGCGAAGAGACCCAGTACTTC	CASSLGPREETQYF
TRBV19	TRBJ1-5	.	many	TGTGCCAGTAGCAGAAGGGATAGCAATCAGCCCCAGCATTTT	CASSRRDSNQPQHF
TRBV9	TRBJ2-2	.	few	TGTGCCAGCAGCGTAGAGGGCCAGGGCGGGGAGCTGTTTTTT	CASSVEGQGGELFF
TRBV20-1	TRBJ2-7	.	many	TGCAGTGCTAGAGATCCTTCAGGGGTTTGGGCCGAGCAGTACTTC	CSARDPSGVWAEQYF
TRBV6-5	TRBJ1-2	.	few	TGTGCCAGCAGTTTGCAGGGTACGGAGTATGGCTACACCTTC	CASSLQGTEYGYTF
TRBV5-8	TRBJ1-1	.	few	TGTGCCAGCAGCTTGTTCAGAGAAGCCGAAGCTTTCTTT	CASSLFREAEAFF
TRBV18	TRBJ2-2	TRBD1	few	TGTGCCAGCTCACCACGACAGGGTGTAACCGGGGAGCTGTTTTTT	CASSPRQGVTGELFF
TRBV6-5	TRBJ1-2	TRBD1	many	TGTGCCAGCAGTCGGACAGGTCTGGCCTCTGGCTACACCTTC	CASSRTGLASGYTF
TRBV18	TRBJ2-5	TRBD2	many	TGTGCCAGCTCACCAATCCGGGGGGGCGTAGACCAGTACTTC	CASSPIRGGVDQYF
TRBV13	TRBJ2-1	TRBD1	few	TGTGCCAGCAGCTCGTACTTGGGACAGGGTCTCTACAATGAGCAGTTCTTC	CASSSYLGQGLYNEQFF
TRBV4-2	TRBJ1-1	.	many	TGTGCCAGCAGCCAAGATCGGGCGTCCGCTGAAGCTTTCTTT	CASSQDRASAEAFF
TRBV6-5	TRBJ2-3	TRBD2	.	TGTGCCAGCAGTCCTACTACTAGCGGGGGGTTAGATACGCAGTATTTT	CASSPTTSGGLDTQYF
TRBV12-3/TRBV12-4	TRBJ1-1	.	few	TGTGCCAGTGAGGAGGGCATGAACACTGAAGCTTTCTTT	CASEEGMNTEAFF
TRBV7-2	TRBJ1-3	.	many	TGTGCCAGCAGCTCCAGACCTATCTCTGGAAACACCATATATTTT	CASSSRPISGNTIYF
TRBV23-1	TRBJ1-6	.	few	TGCGCCATGCCGGGTGGAGACTATAATTCACCCCTCCACTTT	CAMPGGDYNSPLHF
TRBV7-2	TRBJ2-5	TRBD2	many	TGTGCCAGCACCTTTAACGGGGGGGAAGAGACCCAGTACTTC	CASTFNGGEETQYF
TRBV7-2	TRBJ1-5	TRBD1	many	TGTGCCAGCAGCTTAGTAGACAGGGATCAGCCCCAGCATTTT	CASSLVDRDQPQHF
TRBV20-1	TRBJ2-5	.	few	TGCAGCGCTAGAGTACCCGGGACATATCAAGAGACCCAGTACTTC	CSARVPGTYQETQYF
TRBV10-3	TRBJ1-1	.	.	TGTGCCATCAGTGAGACCCGTGACAGTGGGGCTTTCTTT	CAISETRDSGAFF
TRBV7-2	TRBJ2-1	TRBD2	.	TGTGCCAGCAGCCCCCCCGGGACTAGCCGTTACAATGAGCAGTTCTTC	CASSPPGTSRYNEQFF
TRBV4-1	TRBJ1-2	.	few	TGCGCCAGCAGCTGGAGCGGGGCGGTGGGTGACTATGGCTACACCTTC	CASSWSGAVGDYGYTF
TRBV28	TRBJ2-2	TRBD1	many	TGTGCCACCCCAGGACAGGGAGCGAACACCGGGGAGCTGTTTTTT	CATPGQGANTGELFF
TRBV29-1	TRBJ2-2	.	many	TGCAGCGTATCACAGACGAACACCGGGGAGCTGTTTTTT	CSVSQTNTGELFF
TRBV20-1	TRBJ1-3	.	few	TGCAGTGCTAGAGGGGACCTAACTTTAGGAAACACCATATATTTT	CSARGDLTLGNTIYF
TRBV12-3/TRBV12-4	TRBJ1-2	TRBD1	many	TGTGCCAGCAGTTCGACAGGGGGCAGGGGCTACACCTTC	CASSSTGGRGYTF